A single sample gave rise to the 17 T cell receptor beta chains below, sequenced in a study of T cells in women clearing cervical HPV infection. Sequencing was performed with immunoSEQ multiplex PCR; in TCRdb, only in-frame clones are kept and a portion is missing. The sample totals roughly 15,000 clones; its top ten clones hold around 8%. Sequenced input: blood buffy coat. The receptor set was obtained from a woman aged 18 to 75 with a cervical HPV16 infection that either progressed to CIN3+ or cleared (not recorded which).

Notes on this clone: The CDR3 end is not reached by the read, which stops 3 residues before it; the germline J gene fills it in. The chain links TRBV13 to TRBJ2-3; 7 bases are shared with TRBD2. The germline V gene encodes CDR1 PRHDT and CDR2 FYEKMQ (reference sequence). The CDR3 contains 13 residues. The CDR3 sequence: CASAPLGGETQYF. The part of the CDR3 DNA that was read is TGTGCCAGCGCTCCCCTTGGGGGGGAGACG. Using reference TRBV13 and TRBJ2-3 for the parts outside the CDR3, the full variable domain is AAGVIQSPRHLIKEKRETATLKCYPIPRHDTVYWYQQGPGQDPQFLISFYEKMQSDKGSIPDRFSAQQFSDYHSELNMSSLELGDSALYFCASAPLGGETQYFGPGTRLTVL.

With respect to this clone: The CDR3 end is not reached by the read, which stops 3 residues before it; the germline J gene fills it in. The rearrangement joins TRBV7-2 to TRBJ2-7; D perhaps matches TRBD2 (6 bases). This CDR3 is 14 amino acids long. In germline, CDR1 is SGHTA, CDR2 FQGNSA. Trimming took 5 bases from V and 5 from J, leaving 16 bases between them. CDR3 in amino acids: CASSRTRLDHEQYF. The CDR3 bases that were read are TGTGCCAGCAGCCGCACTCGACTAGATCACGAG. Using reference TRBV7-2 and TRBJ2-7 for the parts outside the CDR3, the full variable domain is GAGVSQSPSNKVTEKGKDVELRCDPISGHTALYWYRQSLGQGLEFLIYFQGNSAPDKSGLPSDRFSAERTGGSVSTLTIQRTQQEDSAVYLCASSRTRLDHEQYFGPGTRLTVT.

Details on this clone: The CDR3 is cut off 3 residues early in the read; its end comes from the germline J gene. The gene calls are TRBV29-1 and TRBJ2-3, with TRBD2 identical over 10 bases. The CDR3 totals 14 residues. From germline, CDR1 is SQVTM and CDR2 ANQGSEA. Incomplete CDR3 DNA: TGCAGCGTTGAACTAGCGGGAGCCTTGGAGACG. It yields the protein CSVELAGALET. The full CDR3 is CSVELAGALETQYF.

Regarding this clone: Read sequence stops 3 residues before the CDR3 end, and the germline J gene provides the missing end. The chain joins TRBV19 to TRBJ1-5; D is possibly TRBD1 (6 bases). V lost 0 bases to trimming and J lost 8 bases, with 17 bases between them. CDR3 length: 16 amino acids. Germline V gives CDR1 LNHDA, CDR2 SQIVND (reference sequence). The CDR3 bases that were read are TGTGCCAGTAGTATAGATCTAAGTGGGGGCGCGAAGCCC. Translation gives CASSIDLSGGAKP. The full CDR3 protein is CASSIDLSGGAKPQHF.

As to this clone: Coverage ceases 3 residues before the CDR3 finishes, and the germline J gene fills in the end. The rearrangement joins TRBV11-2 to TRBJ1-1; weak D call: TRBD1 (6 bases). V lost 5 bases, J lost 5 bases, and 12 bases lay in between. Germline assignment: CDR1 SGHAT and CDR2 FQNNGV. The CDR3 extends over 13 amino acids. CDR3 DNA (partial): TGTGCCAGCAGCGTACAGGGAGGAACTGAA. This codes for CASSVQGGTE. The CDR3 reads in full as CASSVQGGTEAFF. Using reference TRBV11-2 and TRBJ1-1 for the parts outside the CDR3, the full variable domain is EAGVAQSPRYKIIEKRQSVAFWCNPISGHATLYWYQQILGQGPKLLIQFQNNGVVDDSQLPKDRFSAERLKGVDSTLKIQPAKLEDSAVYLCASSVQGGTEAFFGQGTRLTVV.

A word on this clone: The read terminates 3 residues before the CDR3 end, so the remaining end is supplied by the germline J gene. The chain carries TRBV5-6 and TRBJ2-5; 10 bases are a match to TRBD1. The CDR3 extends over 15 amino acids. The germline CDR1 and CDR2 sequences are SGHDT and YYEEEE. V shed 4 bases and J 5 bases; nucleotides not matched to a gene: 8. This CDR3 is CASSKDRGRWETQYF. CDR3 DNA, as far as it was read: TGTGCCAGCAGCAAAGACAGGGGGCGGTGGGAGACC. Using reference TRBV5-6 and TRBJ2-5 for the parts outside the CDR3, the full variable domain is DAGVTQSPTHLIKTRGQQVTLRCSPKSGHDTVSWYQQALGQGPQFIFQYYEEEERQRGNFPDRFSGHQFPNYSSELNVNALLLGDSALYLCASSKDRGRWETQYFGPGTRLLVL.

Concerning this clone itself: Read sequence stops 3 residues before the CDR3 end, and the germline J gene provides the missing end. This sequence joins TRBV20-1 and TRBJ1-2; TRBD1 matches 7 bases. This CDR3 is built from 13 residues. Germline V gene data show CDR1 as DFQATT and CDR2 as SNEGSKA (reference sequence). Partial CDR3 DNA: TGCAGTGCTAGAGAGACAGGGAGTAACGGC. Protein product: CSARETGSNG. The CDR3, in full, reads CSARETGSNGYTF.

The covered CDR3 bases are TGTGCCAGCAGTTTAGCGCCAGGGACTAGCGGGGGTCAATACGAG. Translating it yields CASSLAPGTSGGQYE. Given in full, the CDR3 is CASSLAPGTSGGQYEQYF. The genes are TRBV12-3 or TRBV12-4 and TRBJ2-7, with TRBD2 identical over 14 bases. The read gets to within 3 residues of the CDR3 end, and the germline J gene fills in the rest. This CDR3 comprises 18 residues. V lost 0 bases and J lost 4; bases outside the gene matches: 8.

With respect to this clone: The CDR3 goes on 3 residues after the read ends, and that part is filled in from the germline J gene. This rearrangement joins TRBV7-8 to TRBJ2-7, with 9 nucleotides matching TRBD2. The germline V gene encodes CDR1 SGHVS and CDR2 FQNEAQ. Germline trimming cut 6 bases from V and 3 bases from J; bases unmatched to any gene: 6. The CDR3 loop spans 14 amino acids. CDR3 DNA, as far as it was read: TGTGCCAGCAGTGGGCGCGGGGGGGACTACGAG. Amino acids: CASSGRGGDYE. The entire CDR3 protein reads CASSGRGGDYEQYF.

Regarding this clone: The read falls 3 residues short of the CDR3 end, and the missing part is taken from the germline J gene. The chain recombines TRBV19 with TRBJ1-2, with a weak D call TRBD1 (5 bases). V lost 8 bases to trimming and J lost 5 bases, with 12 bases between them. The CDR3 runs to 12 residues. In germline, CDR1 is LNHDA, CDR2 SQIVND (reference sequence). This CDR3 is CASRQSQYGYTF. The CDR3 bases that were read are TGTGCCAGTCGACAGTCCCAATATGGC.

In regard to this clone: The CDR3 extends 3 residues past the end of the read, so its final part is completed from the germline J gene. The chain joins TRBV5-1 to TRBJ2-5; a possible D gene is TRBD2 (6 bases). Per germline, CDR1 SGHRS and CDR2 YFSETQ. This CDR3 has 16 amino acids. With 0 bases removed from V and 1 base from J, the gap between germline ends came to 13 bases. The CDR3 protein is CASSLAGGAGQETQYF. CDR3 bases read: TGCGCCAGCAGCTTGGCGGGCGGGGCCGGCCAAGAGACC.

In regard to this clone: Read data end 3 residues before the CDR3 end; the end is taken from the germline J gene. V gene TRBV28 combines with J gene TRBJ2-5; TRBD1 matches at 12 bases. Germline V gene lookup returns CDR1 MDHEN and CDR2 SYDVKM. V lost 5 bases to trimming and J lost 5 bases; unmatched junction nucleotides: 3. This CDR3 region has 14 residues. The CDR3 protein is CASSRDRGQETQYF. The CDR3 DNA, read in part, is TGTGCCAGCAGTCGGGACAGGGGGCAGGAGACC.

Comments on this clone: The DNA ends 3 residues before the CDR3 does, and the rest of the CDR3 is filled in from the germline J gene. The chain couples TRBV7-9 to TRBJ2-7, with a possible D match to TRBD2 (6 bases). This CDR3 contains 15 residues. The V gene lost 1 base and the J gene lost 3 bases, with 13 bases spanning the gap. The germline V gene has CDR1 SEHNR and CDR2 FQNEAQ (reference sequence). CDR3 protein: CASSLEGLSDYEQYF. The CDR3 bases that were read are TGTGCCAGCAGCTTAGAGGGACTGTCGGACTACGAG.

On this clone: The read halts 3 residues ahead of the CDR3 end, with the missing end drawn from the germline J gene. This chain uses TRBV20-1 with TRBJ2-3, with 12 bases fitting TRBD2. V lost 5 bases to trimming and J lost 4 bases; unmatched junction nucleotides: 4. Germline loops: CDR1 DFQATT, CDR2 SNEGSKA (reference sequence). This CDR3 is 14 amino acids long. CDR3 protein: CSAALAGGADTQYF. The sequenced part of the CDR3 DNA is TGCAGTGCTGCACTAGCGGGAGGTGCAGATACG.

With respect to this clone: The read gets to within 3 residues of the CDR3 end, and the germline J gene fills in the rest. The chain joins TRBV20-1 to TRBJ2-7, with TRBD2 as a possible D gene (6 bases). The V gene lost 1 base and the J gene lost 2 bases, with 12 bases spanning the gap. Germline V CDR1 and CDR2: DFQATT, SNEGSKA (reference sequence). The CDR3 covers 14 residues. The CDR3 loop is CSARGGGVPYEQYF. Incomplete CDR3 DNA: TGCAGTGCTAGAGGCGGAGGGGTCCCCTACGAG.

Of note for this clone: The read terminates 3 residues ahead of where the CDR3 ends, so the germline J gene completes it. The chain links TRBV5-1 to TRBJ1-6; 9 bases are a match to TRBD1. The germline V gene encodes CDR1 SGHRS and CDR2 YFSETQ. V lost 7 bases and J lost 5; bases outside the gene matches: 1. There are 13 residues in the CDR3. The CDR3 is CASRDRDNSPLHF. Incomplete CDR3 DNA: TGCGCCAGCCGGGACAGGGATAATTCACCC.

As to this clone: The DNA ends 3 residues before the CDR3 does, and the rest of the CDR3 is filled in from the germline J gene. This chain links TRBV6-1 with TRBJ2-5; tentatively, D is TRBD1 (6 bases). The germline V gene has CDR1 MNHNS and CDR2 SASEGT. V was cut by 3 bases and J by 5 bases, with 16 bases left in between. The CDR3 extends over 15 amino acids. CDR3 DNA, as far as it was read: TGTGCCAGCAGTGACTTGGGGGCGGTTGGGGAGACC. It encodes CASSDLGAVGET. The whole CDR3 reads CASSDLGAVGETQYF.